Listed below are T cell receptor beta chains from one sample, sequenced in a study of T cell responses to AZD1222 COVID-19 vaccine. TCRdb's copy holds only in-frame clones and misses some; the assay was immunoSEQ multiplex PCR. The sample yields 150,000 to 200,000 clones, approximately 93% seen once. The sequenced sample was peripheral blood, obtained on day 0 of AZD1222 vaccination. These receptors were taken from an adult in good health. The CDR3 runs from the conserved cysteine through the conserved F or W. Fields, in order: clone size, V gene, D gene, J gene, CDR3 DNA, CDR3 protein. D genes are given only for firm matches. Size is stated for part of the rows, as once, few or many counts, or as a class when the clone is expanded.

NA	TRBV9	NA	TRBJ2-3	TGTGCCAGCGGGGTGAGCACAGATACGCAGTATTTT	CASGVSTDTQYF
NA	TRBV9	NA	TRBJ2-6	TGTGCCAGCAGCGTAGGCACCAAAGTTGACCAATCTGGGGCCAACGTCCTGACTTTC	CASSVGTKVDQSGANVLTF
NA	TRBV29-1	NA	TRBJ1-2	TGCAGCGTCTCTGACGGAAACTATGGCTACACCTTC	CSVSDGNYGYTF
NA	TRBV5-4	NA	TRBJ2-5	TGTGCCAGCAGCTTGTCTGGGGGGTTTCAAGAGACCCAGTACTTC	CASSLSGGFQETQYF
once	TRBV27	NA	TRBJ1-4	TGTGCCAGCTGGGGGGCGAGGAAAATTGCAACTAATGAAAAACTGTTTTTT	CASWGARKIATNEKLFF
NA	TRBV10-1	NA	TRBJ2-3	TGCGCCAGCAGTGCGGGCAGGGTCGATTCAGATACGCAGTATTTT	CASSAGRVDSDTQYF
NA	TRBV3-1/TRBV3-2	NA	TRBJ2-3	TGTGCCAGCAGCCCACAGCGGCGCACAGATACGCAGTATTTT	CASSPQRRTDTQYF
NA	TRBV20-1	NA	TRBJ1-1	TGCAGTGCTACCCCATGGGGGGAAGCTTTCTTT	CSATPWGEAFF
NA	TRBV7-9	TRBD1	TRBJ1-2	TGTGCCAGCAAGGAACGACAGGGTGTAGGCTATGGCTACACCTTC	CASKERQGVGYGYTF
NA	TRBV9	TRBD2	TRBJ2-3	TGTGCCAGCAGCGTATCTAGCGGGGGGGATACGCAGTATTTT	CASSVSSGGDTQYF
NA	TRBV28	TRBD2	TRBJ2-3	TGTGCCAGCAGTCCGTCTAGCGGGGGCGCAGATACGCAGTATTTT	CASSPSSGGADTQYF
NA	TRBV11-3	NA	TRBJ2-7	TGTGCCAGCAGCTTTCCCTCCCCCGGACAGACAAACGAGACGCCCTACGAGCAGTACTTC	CASSFPSPGQTNETPYEQYF
NA	TRBV7-6	NA	TRBJ2-5	TGTGCCAGCAGCTTAATTGACCGCCAAGAGACCCAGTACTTC	CASSLIDRQETQYF
NA	TRBV9	TRBD1	TRBJ2-2	TGTGCCAGCAGCGGACAGGGGGCACCGGATACCGGGGAGCTGTTTTTT	CASSGQGAPDTGELFF
NA	TRBV25-1	NA	TRBJ2-2	TGTGCCAGCGCGGTGGGACCAAACACCGGGGAGCTGTTTTTT	CASAVGPNTGELFF
NA	TRBV6-2/TRBV6-3	NA	TRBJ1-5	TGTGCCAGCAGCAGACAGTGGGATCAGCCCCAGCATTTT	CASSRQWDQPQHF
NA	TRBV28	NA	TRBJ1-2	TGTGCCAGCAGTTTTCTCCGATATGGCTACACCTTC	CASSFLRYGYTF
NA	TRBV7-2	NA	TRBJ1-4	TGTGCCAGCAGCTCCCGGGACCTTGAAAAACTGTTTTTT	CASSSRDLEKLFF
NA	TRBV10-3	TRBD1	TRBJ1-1	TGTGCCATCAGTGGGGGACAGGGCACTGAAGCTTTCTTT	CAISGGQGTEAFF
NA	TRBV11-3	TRBD2	TRBJ2-7	TGTGCCAGCAGCTGGCGGGAGAAACCCTACGAGCAGTACTTC	CASSWREKPYEQYF
NA	TRBV18	NA	TRBJ2-7	TGTGCCAGCTCACCACGTACGAAAACTCAGGGCTCCCACGAGCAGTACTTC	CASSPRTKTQGSHEQYF
few	TRBV2	NA	TRBJ1-1	TGTGCCAGCAGAGACCGGGACTCAGCTTTCTTT	CASRDRDSAFF
NA	TRBV9	TRBD1	TRBJ1-2	TGTGCCAGCAGCGTATTAGACAGGGTTGGAGGCTACACCTTC	CASSVLDRVGGYTF